A selection of T cell receptor beta chains follows, all from one sample in a study of molecular identifiers for immune sequencing clone quantification. TCRdb independently ran MiXCR on the PCR reads; one entry per CDR3 protein. The top ten clones hold 0.7% to 0.9% of a sample with approximately 500,000 distinct CDR3 sequences, around 23% of them seen once. Specimen: naive CD8+ T cells from blood, with Jurkat cell RNA spiked in. Every receptor here comes from a human donor in good health. Some libraries in this study had Jurkat cell RNA spiked in. The conserved cysteine and the conserved F or W are not part of the CDR3 here.

j_call: TRBJ2-7; v_call: TRBV13; cdr3_length: 11; cdr3_aa: ASSSGTMVGQY
j_call: TRBJ2-3; v_call: TRBV2; cdr3_length: 15; cdr3_aa: ASSEALTGYSTDTQY
j_call: TRBJ2-7; v_call: TRBV7-9; cdr3_length: 13; cdr3_aa: ASSQPVDGAYEQY
j_call: TRBJ2-1; v_call: TRBV4-3; cdr3_length: 12; cdr3_aa: ASSQTTGGDEQF
j_call: TRBJ2-7; v_call: TRBV29-1; cdr3_length: 10; cdr3_aa: SVADNDYEQY
j_call: TRBJ2-7; v_call: TRBV4-1; cdr3_length: 13; cdr3_aa: ASSPRIGETYEQY
j_call: TRBJ2-5; v_call: TRBV12-3/TRBV12-4; cdr3_length: 13; cdr3_aa: ASRPGGGSQETQY
j_call: TRBJ2-2; v_call: TRBV13; cdr3_length: 15; cdr3_aa: ASSLRSETSNTGELF
j_call: TRBJ2-7; v_call: TRBV2; cdr3_length: 12; cdr3_aa: ASSGAWETYEQY
j_call: TRBJ2-3; v_call: TRBV7-9; cdr3_length: 18; cdr3_aa: ASSSSVWGTSGSRADTQY
j_call: TRBJ2-5; v_call: TRBV29-1; cdr3_length: 10; cdr3_aa: SVEDRQETQY
j_call: TRBJ2-1; v_call: TRBV20-1; cdr3_length: 14; cdr3_aa: SARGLAVTSYNEQF
j_call: TRBJ2-7; v_call: TRBV5-6; cdr3_length: 11; cdr3_aa: ASSWGNSYEQY
j_call: TRBJ2-2; v_call: TRBV30; cdr3_length: 12; cdr3_aa: AWSGTGYTGELF
j_call: TRBJ1-1; v_call: TRBV7-9; cdr3_length: 11; cdr3_aa: ASSFIQGTEAF
j_call: TRBJ2-7; v_call: TRBV14; cdr3_length: 12; cdr3_aa: ASSQAGGPHEQY
j_call: TRBJ2-7; v_call: TRBV6-2/TRBV6-3; cdr3_length: 12; cdr3_aa: ASVTGLGLYEQY
j_call: TRBJ2-1; v_call: TRBV4-3; cdr3_length: 13; cdr3_aa: ASSQSRLSYNEQF
j_call: TRBJ2-7; v_call: TRBV6-5; cdr3_length: 11; cdr3_aa: ASSSARGYEQY
j_call: TRBJ2-7; v_call: TRBV6-1; cdr3_length: 12; cdr3_aa: ASTLTGVSYEQY
j_call: TRBJ2-5; v_call: TRBV20-1; cdr3_length: 12; cdr3_aa: SARDLEEEETQY
j_call: TRBJ2-7; v_call: TRBV2; cdr3_length: 14; cdr3_aa: ASSEYGAGSPYEQY
j_call: TRBJ2-7; v_call: TRBV19; cdr3_length: 14; cdr3_aa: ASSSMERGLSYEQY
j_call: TRBJ2-3; v_call: TRBV11-2; cdr3_length: 14; cdr3_aa: ASRDTSEMVTDTQY
j_call: TRBJ2-2; v_call: TRBV30; cdr3_length: 13; cdr3_aa: AWEGGGANTGELF
j_call: TRBJ2-5; v_call: TRBV6-5; cdr3_length: 12; cdr3_aa: ASGSAGSQETQY
j_call: TRBJ2-2; v_call: TRBV2; cdr3_length: 13; cdr3_aa: ASSDGGLRTGELF
j_call: TRBJ1-1; v_call: TRBV7-6; cdr3_length: 13; cdr3_aa: ASSSTHMLATEAF
j_call: TRBJ2-5; v_call: TRBV2; cdr3_length: 16; cdr3_aa: ASSERGSRTYLQETQY
j_call: TRBJ2-3; v_call: TRBV28; cdr3_length: 16; cdr3_aa: ASSLGDSGISSTDTQY
j_call: TRBJ1-1; v_call: TRBV3-1; cdr3_length: 11; cdr3_aa: ASSQEDRGKAF
j_call: TRBJ1-1; v_call: TRBV5-1; cdr3_length: 12; cdr3_aa: ASSAGQGLTEAF
j_call: TRBJ1-2; v_call: TRBV3-1; cdr3_length: 12; cdr3_aa: ASSQGEQIYGYT